The rows below give T cell receptor beta chains drawn from one sample of a study of shared T cell receptors in the human thymus. Clones were sequenced by immunoSEQ multiplex PCR, and TCRdb holds only the in-frame ones, with some missing. The profile shows roughly 700,000 clones, 70% to 90% of them singletons. These data also formed part of another study, on human thymus T cells.

Sample: thymocytes. Receptors originate from a boy younger than two with a congenital heart defect. Each CDR3 is given with its conserved first and last residue. The order of the fields is clone size, J gene, D gene, V gene, CDR3 DNA, CDR3 protein. The D gene is left open where the match is weak. Clone size is shown for a subset of rows, as once, few, many or a class of expanded clone.

abundance: .; j_gene: TRBJ2-1; d_gene: .; v_gene: TRBV10-3; CDR3nt: TGTGCCATCAGTGAGTCGGAGTTCTACAATGAGCAGTTCTTC; CDR3aa: CAISESEFYNEQFF
abundance: .; j_gene: TRBJ2-7; d_gene: TRBD2; v_gene: TRBV11-3; CDR3nt: TGTGCCAGCAGCTTAGAAGTTCGGGAGGACCCCAACGAGCAGTACTTC; CDR3aa: CASSLEVREDPNEQYF
abundance: .; j_gene: TRBJ2-6; d_gene: .; v_gene: TRBV27; CDR3nt: TGTGCCAGCAGTTCAGTGGGGCTCTCTGGGGCCAACGTCCTGACTTTC; CDR3aa: CASSSVGLSGANVLTF
abundance: once; j_gene: TRBJ2-6; d_gene: .; v_gene: TRBV10-2; CDR3nt: TGCGCCAGCAGTGAGTCGTCCGGGATCGTCTCTGGGGCCAACGTCCTGACTTTC; CDR3aa: CASSESSGIVSGANVLTF
abundance: once; j_gene: TRBJ1-3; d_gene: .; v_gene: TRBV13; CDR3nt: TGTGCCAGCAGCTCAACTACAGGGCTCGCTGGAAACACCATATATTTT; CDR3aa: CASSSTTGLAGNTIYF
abundance: .; j_gene: TRBJ2-7; d_gene: .; v_gene: TRBV11-3; CDR3nt: TGTGCCAGCAGCTTAGAAAGCGGAGGATTCTACGAGCAGTACTTC; CDR3aa: CASSLESGGFYEQYF
abundance: .; j_gene: TRBJ2-2; d_gene: TRBD1; v_gene: TRBV27; CDR3nt: TGTGCCAGCAGGGGGACAGGGGGTTCCGGGGAGCTGTTTTTT; CDR3aa: CASRGTGGSGELFF
abundance: .; j_gene: TRBJ2-5; d_gene: .; v_gene: TRBV18; CDR3nt: TGTGCCAGCTCACCTCGAGCATCGCCCCCCCAAGAGACCCAGTACTTC; CDR3aa: CASSPRASPPQETQYF
abundance: .; j_gene: TRBJ2-7; d_gene: TRBD2; v_gene: TRBV14; CDR3nt: TGTGCCAGCAGCAAGAGGACTAGCGGAGGATACGAGCAGTACTTC; CDR3aa: CASSKRTSGGYEQYF
abundance: few; j_gene: TRBJ1-2; d_gene: .; v_gene: TRBV12-5; CDR3nt: TGTGCTAGTGGTGTCTCGCCAGTTACCTATGGCTACACCTTC; CDR3aa: CASGVSPVTYGYTF
abundance: .; j_gene: TRBJ2-1; d_gene: .; v_gene: TRBV28; CDR3nt: TGTGCCAGCAGTTTGGCGCGGAGTAGCTCCTACAATGAGCAGTTCTTC; CDR3aa: CASSLARSSSYNEQFF
abundance: .; j_gene: TRBJ1-5; d_gene: .; v_gene: TRBV6-4; CDR3nt: TGTGCCAGCAGTGACTCTCCCCCTCCTGGGGCTCAGCCCCAGCATTTT; CDR3aa: CASSDSPPPGAQPQHF
abundance: .; j_gene: TRBJ2-3; d_gene: .; v_gene: TRBV2; CDR3nt: TGTGCCAGCAGTGCGGCGGGACCGACCACAGATACGCAGTATTTT; CDR3aa: CASSAAGPTTDTQYF
abundance: .; j_gene: TRBJ2-5; d_gene: TRBD1; v_gene: TRBV29-1; CDR3nt: TGCAGCGTTGAAAAGACCCCACAGGGGCGGGAGACCCAGTACTTC; CDR3aa: CSVEKTPQGRETQYF
abundance: .; j_gene: TRBJ2-7; d_gene: TRBD1; v_gene: TRBV27; CDR3nt: TGTGCCAGCTGTTCAAGGGACAGCTCCTACGAGCAGTACTTC; CDR3aa: CASCSRDSSYEQYF
abundance: .; j_gene: TRBJ2-3; d_gene: TRBD2; v_gene: TRBV10-2; CDR3nt: TGCGCCAGCAGGCTCGTAGCGGGAGGGGCCGCAGATACGCAGTATTTT; CDR3aa: CASRLVAGGAADTQYF
abundance: .; j_gene: TRBJ1-1; d_gene: .; v_gene: TRBV6-1; CDR3nt: TGTGCCAGCAGTGGAACCCTAGGAGGCACTGAAGCTTTCTTT; CDR3aa: CASSGTLGGTEAFF
abundance: .; j_gene: TRBJ2-1; d_gene: .; v_gene: TRBV4-2; CDR3nt: TGTGCCAGCAGCCAAGGGTTTCCTCAGGATGAGCAGTTCTTC; CDR3aa: CASSQGFPQDEQFF
abundance: .; j_gene: TRBJ2-5; d_gene: TRBD2; v_gene: TRBV27; CDR3nt: TGTGCCAGCAGTTCCAGACTAGCGGGCAAAGAGACCCAGTACTTC; CDR3aa: CASSSRLAGKETQYF
abundance: .; j_gene: TRBJ1-4; d_gene: TRBD1; v_gene: TRBV7-2; CDR3nt: TGTGCCAGCAGCTTAGTTCAGACAGGGGGCGAAAAACTGTTTTTT; CDR3aa: CASSLVQTGGEKLFF
abundance: few; j_gene: TRBJ2-6; d_gene: TRBD1; v_gene: TRBV4-1; CDR3nt: TGCGCCAGCAGCCAAGGACAGGGGGCGGCGGGGGCCAACGTCCTGACTTTC; CDR3aa: CASSQGQGAAGANVLTF
abundance: .; j_gene: TRBJ2-1; d_gene: TRBD1; v_gene: TRBV4-2; CDR3nt: TGTGCCAGCAGCCAAGTTCACAGGGGAATTTACAATGAGCAGTTCTTC; CDR3aa: CASSQVHRGIYNEQFF
abundance: .; j_gene: TRBJ2-7; d_gene: TRBD2; v_gene: TRBV4-2; CDR3nt: TGTGCCAGCAGTCGTCCGGGGGGATCCAATTACGAGCAGTACTTC; CDR3aa: CASSRPGGSNYEQYF
abundance: once; j_gene: TRBJ2-2; d_gene: .; v_gene: TRBV11-2; CDR3nt: TGTGCCAGCAGAAAGGGGCCGACAGAGAACACCGGGGAGCTGTTTTTT; CDR3aa: CASRKGPTENTGELFF
abundance: .; j_gene: TRBJ2-7; d_gene: TRBD2; v_gene: TRBV5-1; CDR3nt: TGCGCCAGCAGCTTGCCCCCTGGGCTAGCGGGAGCCTACGAGCAGTACTTC; CDR3aa: CASSLPPGLAGAYEQYF
abundance: .; j_gene: TRBJ1-1; d_gene: .; v_gene: TRBV9; CDR3nt: TGTGCCAGAACAGACAAGCAGGGTACCGATATGAACACTGAAGCTTTCTTT; CDR3aa: CARTDKQGTDMNTEAFF
abundance: .; j_gene: TRBJ2-7; d_gene: .; v_gene: TRBV30; CDR3nt: TGTGCCTGGAGTGGCCGAGGGCAGGTTAGCTCCTACGAGCAGTACTTC; CDR3aa: CAWSGRGQVSSYEQYF
abundance: .; j_gene: TRBJ2-1; d_gene: TRBD2; v_gene: TRBV4-2; CDR3nt: TGTGCCAGCAGCCGGAGCGGGAGGGACAATGAGCAGTTCTTC; CDR3aa: CASSRSGRDNEQFF
abundance: few; j_gene: TRBJ2-5; d_gene: TRBD2; v_gene: TRBV4-1; CDR3nt: TGCGCCAGCAGCTCCCCGGGACTAGATCACGAGGCCCAGTACTTC; CDR3aa: CASSSPGLDHEAQYF
abundance: .; j_gene: TRBJ1-3; d_gene: .; v_gene: TRBV15; CDR3nt: TGTGCCACCAGCAGGGAGAAAACAGGGTGGGGAAACACCATATATTTT; CDR3aa: CATSREKTGWGNTIYF
abundance: .; j_gene: TRBJ2-1; d_gene: .; v_gene: TRBV27; CDR3nt: TGTGCCAGCAGTTCCGGGACTTCTCCCTACAATGAGCAGTTCTTC; CDR3aa: CASSSGTSPYNEQFF
abundance: .; j_gene: TRBJ2-1; d_gene: TRBD1; v_gene: TRBV28; CDR3nt: TGTGCCAGCAGTCTAGGGGGACAGTACAATGAGCAGTTCTTC; CDR3aa: CASSLGGQYNEQFF
abundance: .; j_gene: TRBJ2-7; d_gene: .; v_gene: TRBV4-2; CDR3nt: TGTGCCAGCAGCCAAGATCTCGGAGGGTTGTACGAGCAGTACTTC; CDR3aa: CASSQDLGGLYEQYF
abundance: .; j_gene: TRBJ2-3; d_gene: .; v_gene: TRBV25-1; CDR3nt: TGTGCCAGCGGACGGGGAAACGATACGCAGTATTTT; CDR3aa: CASGRGNDTQYF
abundance: .; j_gene: TRBJ1-6; d_gene: .; v_gene: TRBV11-2; CDR3nt: TGTGCCAGCAGCCCTCCAAGGACAGTCAGCTCCTATAATTCACCCCTCCACTTT; CDR3aa: CASSPPRTVSSYNSPLHF
abundance: .; j_gene: TRBJ2-5; d_gene: .; v_gene: TRBV7-2; CDR3nt: TGTGCCAGCAGCCCTAGGTGGCGGGAGACCCAGTACTTC; CDR3aa: CASSPRWRETQYF
abundance: .; j_gene: TRBJ2-3; d_gene: .; v_gene: TRBV4-2; CDR3nt: TGTGCCAGCAGCCAAGAGTACTCCCCCCCAGATACGCAGTATTTT; CDR3aa: CASSQEYSPPDTQYF
abundance: .; j_gene: TRBJ2-5; d_gene: .; v_gene: TRBV7-2; CDR3nt: TGTGCCAGCAGCCCTAGCTCCCCCGGGGTACAGACCCAGTACTTC; CDR3aa: CASSPSSPGVQTQYF
abundance: .; j_gene: TRBJ2-7; d_gene: TRBD1; v_gene: TRBV4-3; CDR3nt: TGCGCCAGCAGCCAAGATAGAGGGGGACAGGGCGGGCACGAGCAGTACTTC; CDR3aa: CASSQDRGGQGGHEQYF
abundance: once; j_gene: TRBJ2-3; d_gene: .; v_gene: TRBV30; CDR3nt: TGTGCCTGTGGCGGAGATACGCAGTATTTT; CDR3aa: CACGGDTQYF
abundance: .; j_gene: TRBJ2-6; d_gene: TRBD1; v_gene: TRBV28; CDR3nt: TGTGCCAGCAGTTCGCCGCGGGACAGGGTTGTCGGGGCCAACGTCCTGACTTTC; CDR3aa: CASSSPRDRVVGANVLTF
abundance: .; j_gene: TRBJ1-2; d_gene: .; v_gene: TRBV7-9; CDR3nt: TGTGCCAGCATCCTGACGACCGGACTCACGTTAGCTAACTATGGCTACACCTTC; CDR3aa: CASILTTGLTLANYGYTF
abundance: .; j_gene: TRBJ2-3; d_gene: TRBD2; v_gene: TRBV4-2; CDR3nt: TGTGCCAGCAGCCAACTACAAAGACTAGCGCTTAGCACAGATACGCAGTATTTT; CDR3aa: CASSQLQRLALSTDTQYF
abundance: .; j_gene: TRBJ2-1; d_gene: TRBD2; v_gene: TRBV15; CDR3nt: TGTGCCACCAGCAGAGTAAAGGGACTAGCGGGAACGAGCTCCTACAATGAGCAGTTCTTC; CDR3aa: CATSRVKGLAGTSSYNEQFF
abundance: .; j_gene: TRBJ2-1; d_gene: TRBD2; v_gene: TRBV4-1; CDR3nt: TGCGCCAGCAGCCAAGGACTAGCCGGTTCCTACAATGAGCAGTTCTTC; CDR3aa: CASSQGLAGSYNEQFF
abundance: .; j_gene: TRBJ2-7; d_gene: .; v_gene: TRBV10-1; CDR3nt: TGCGCCAGCAGTACAGGGGAGGATTTCTACGAGCAGTACTTC; CDR3aa: CASSTGEDFYEQYF
abundance: once; j_gene: TRBJ2-3; d_gene: .; v_gene: TRBV12-5; CDR3nt: TGTGCTAGTGGTTTGGGGGGGCCCGTGGGGCAGTATTTT; CDR3aa: CASGLGGPVGQYF